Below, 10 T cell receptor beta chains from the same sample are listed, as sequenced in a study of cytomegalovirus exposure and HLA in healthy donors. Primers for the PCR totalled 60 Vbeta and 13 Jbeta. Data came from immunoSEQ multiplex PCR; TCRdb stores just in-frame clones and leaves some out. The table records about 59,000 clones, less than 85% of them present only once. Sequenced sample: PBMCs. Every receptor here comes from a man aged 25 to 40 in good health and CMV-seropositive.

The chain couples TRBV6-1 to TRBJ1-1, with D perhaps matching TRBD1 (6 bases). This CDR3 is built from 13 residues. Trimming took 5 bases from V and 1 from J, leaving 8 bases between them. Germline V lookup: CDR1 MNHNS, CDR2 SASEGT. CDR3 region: CASSNRENTEAFF. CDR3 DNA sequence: TGTGCCAGCAGTAACAGGGAGAACACTGAAGCTTTCTTT.

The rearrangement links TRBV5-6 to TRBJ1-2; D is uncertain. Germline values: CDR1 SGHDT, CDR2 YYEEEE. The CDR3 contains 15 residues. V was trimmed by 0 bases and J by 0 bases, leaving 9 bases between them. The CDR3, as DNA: TGTGCCAGCAGCTTGGTAGAGGGTTCTAACTATGGCTACACCTTC. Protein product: CASSLVEGSNYGYTF. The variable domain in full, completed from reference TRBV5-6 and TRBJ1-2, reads DAGVTQSPTHLIKTRGQQVTLRCSPKSGHDTVSWYQQALGQGPQFIFQYYEEEERQRGNFPDRFSGHQFPNYSSELNVNALLLGDSALYLCASSLVEGSNYGYTFGSGTRLTVV.

This CDR3 is CASGLSYRATEAFF. CDR3 in DNA: TGTGCTAGTGGTTTGTCATACAGGGCCACTGAAGCTTTCTTT. The V call is TRBV12-5, the J call TRBJ1-1, with D tentatively TRBD1 (6 bases). Trimming shortened V by 2 bases and J by 4 bases, and 11 bases separated the two germline ends. Germline V lookup: CDR1 LGHNT, CDR2 FRNRAP. The CDR3 loop spans 14 amino acids. Based on the CDR3 plus reference TRBV12-5 and TRBJ1-1, the full variable domain is DARVTQTPRHKVTEMGQEVTMRCQPILGHNTVFWYRQTMMQGLELLAYFRNRAPLDDSGMPKDRFSAEMPDATLATLKIQPSEPRDSAVYFCASGLSYRATEAFFGQGTRLTVV.

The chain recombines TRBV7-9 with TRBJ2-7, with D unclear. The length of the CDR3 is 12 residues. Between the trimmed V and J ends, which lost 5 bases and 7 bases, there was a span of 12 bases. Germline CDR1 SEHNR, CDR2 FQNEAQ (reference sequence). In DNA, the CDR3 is TGTGCCAGCAGCCGGTCCCTTGTGGAGCAGTACTTC. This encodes CASSRSLVEQYF.

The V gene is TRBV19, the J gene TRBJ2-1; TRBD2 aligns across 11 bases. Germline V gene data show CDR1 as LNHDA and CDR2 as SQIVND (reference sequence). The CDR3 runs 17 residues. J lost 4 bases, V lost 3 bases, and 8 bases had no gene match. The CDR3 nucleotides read TGTGCCAGTAGTATGGGGGCTAGCGGGGGGACTTACAATGAGCAGTTCTTC. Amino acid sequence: CASSMGASGGTYNEQFF.

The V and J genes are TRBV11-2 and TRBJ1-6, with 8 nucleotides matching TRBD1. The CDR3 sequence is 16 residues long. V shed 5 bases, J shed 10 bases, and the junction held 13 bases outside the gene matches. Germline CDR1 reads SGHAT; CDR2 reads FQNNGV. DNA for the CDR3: TGTGCCAGCAGCGATCTTAGAGGACAGGGAGTCTCACCCCTCCACTTT. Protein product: CASSDLRGQGVSPLHF.

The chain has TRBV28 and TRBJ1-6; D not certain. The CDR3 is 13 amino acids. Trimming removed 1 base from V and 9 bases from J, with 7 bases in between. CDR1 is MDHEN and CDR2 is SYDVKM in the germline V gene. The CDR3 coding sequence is TGTGCCAGCAGTTTATCTATGATTTCACCCCTCCACTTT. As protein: CASSLSMISPLHF. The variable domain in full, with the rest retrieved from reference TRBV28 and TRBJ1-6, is DVKVTQSSRYLVKRTGEKVFLECVQDMDHENMFWYRQDPGLGLRLIYFSYDVKMKEKGDIPEGYSVSREKKERFSLILESASTNQTSMYLCASSLSMISPLHFGNGTRLTVT.

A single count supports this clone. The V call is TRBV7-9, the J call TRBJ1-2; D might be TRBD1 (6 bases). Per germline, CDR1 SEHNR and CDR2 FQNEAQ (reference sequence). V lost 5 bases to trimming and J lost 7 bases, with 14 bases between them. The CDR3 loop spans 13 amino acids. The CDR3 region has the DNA TGTGCCAGCAGCCTCGCAGACAGGTCTGGCTACACCTTC. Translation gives CASSLADRSGYTF.

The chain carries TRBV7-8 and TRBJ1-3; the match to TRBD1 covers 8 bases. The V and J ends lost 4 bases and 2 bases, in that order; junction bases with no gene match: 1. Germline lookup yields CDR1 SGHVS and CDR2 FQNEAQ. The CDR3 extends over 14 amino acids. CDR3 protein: CASSSTGAGNTIYF. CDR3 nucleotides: TGTGCCAGCAGCTCGACAGGGGCTGGAAACACCATATATTTT. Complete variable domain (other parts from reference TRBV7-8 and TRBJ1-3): GAGVSQSPRYKVAKRGQDVALRCDPISGHVSLFWYQQALGQGPEFLTYFQNEAQLDKSGLPSDRFFAERPEGSVSTLKIQRTQQEDSAVYLCASSSTGAGNTIYFGEGSWLTVV.

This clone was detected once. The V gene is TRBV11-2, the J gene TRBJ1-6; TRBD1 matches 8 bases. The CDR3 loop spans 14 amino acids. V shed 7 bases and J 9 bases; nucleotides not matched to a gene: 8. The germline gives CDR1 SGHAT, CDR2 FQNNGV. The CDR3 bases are TGTGCCAGCACTGGACTGGACAGGGTTTCACCCCTCCACTTT. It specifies CASTGLDRVSPLHF.